This entry lists 8 T cell receptor beta chains sequenced from one sample in a study of blood T cell repertoires in COVID-19. Clones were sequenced by immunoSEQ multiplex PCR, and TCRdb holds only the in-frame ones, with some missing. Among about 180,000 clones listed, roughly 80% were seen once. Sequenced: peripheral blood. The receptor source for this set is a woman in her 70s with COVID-19, enrolled during active disease.

The rearrangement links TRBV12-3 or TRBV12-4 to TRBJ1-1; D is unclear. The CDR3 totals 13 residues. V was pared by 5 bases and J by 5 bases, with 12 bases between. The DNA for the CDR3 is TGTGCCAGCAGTCCAATGGAGAGGACTGAAGCTTTCTTT. Its translation: CASSPMERTEAFF.

The V gene is TRBV19, the J gene TRBJ2-5; D unresolved. V was pared by 5 bases and J by 3 bases, with 4 bases between. The CDR3 totals 11 residues. CDR1 and CDR2 from the germline V gene are LNHDA and SQIVND (reference sequence). CDR3 region: CASSVKETQYF. The CDR3 coding sequence is TGTGCCAGTAGTGTTAAAGAGACCCAGTACTTC.

This clone showed up just once. The chain uses TRBV24-1 and TRBJ2-5; 9 bases line up with TRBD1. The CDR3 consists of 18 residues. Germline loops: CDR1 KGHDR, CDR2 SFDVKD. V lost 0 bases to trimming and J lost 5 bases; unmatched junction nucleotides: 12. The CDR3 loop is CATSDLFGPGQGRETQYF. CDR3 bases: TGTGCCACCAGTGATTTGTTTGGGCCGGGACAGGGTAGGGAGACCCAGTACTTC.

This chain links TRBV18 with TRBJ1-3; possibly TRBD1 for D (5 bases). The CDR3 sequence is 15 residues long. Germline loops: CDR1 KGHSH, CDR2 LQKENI. Between the trimmed V and J ends, which lost 4 bases and 0 bases, there was a span of 10 bases. CDR3 protein: CASSLAGTSGNTIYF. The CDR3 DNA follows: TGTGCCAGCTCACTGGCGGGGACCTCTGGAAACACCATATATTTT.

Only one count was recorded for this clone. The chain joins TRBV5-4 to TRBJ1-1; D possibly corresponds to TRBD1 (5 bases). The CDR3 is made up of 15 amino acids. Germline CDR1 and CDR2: SGHNT and YYREEE (reference sequence). The ends were cut back, 5 bases at V and 1 base at J, with 15 bases in the middle. This CDR3 reads CASRLTLGGNTEAFF. The CDR3 nucleotides read TGTGCCAGCAGGCTAACTTTGGGGGGGAACACTGAAGCTTTCTTT. The complete variable domain, with remaining parts taken from reference TRBV5-4 and TRBJ1-1, reads ETGVTQSPTHLIKTRGQQVTLRCSSQSGHNTVSWYQQALGQGPQFIFQYYREEENGRGNFPPRFSGLQFPNYSSELNVNALELDDSALYLCASRLTLGGNTEAFFGQGTRLTVV.

This clone was observed a few times. J is TRBJ2-7 and V is TRBV10-3, with 10 bases aligning to TRBD1. The CDR3 contains 15 residues. Germline V lookup: CDR1 ENHRY, CDR2 SYGVKD. The ends lost 4 bases at V and 7 bases at J; junction bases unmatched: 10. CDR3 region: CAISAQTGGAGEQYF. As DNA, the CDR3 is TGTGCCATCAGTGCACAGACAGGGGGCGCGGGGGAGCAGTACTTC.

The gene calls are TRBV19 and TRBJ1-2, with TRBD1 matching 7 bases. This CDR3 has 14 residues. Germline assignment: CDR1 LNHDA and CDR2 SQIVND (reference sequence). The ends lost 4 bases at V and 8 bases at J; junction bases unmatched: 10. Here the CDR3 DNA reads TGTGCCAGTAGTAACGACAGGGTATCGGGAGGCTACACCTTC. Protein: CASSNDRVSGGYTF.

The chain carries TRBV30 and TRBJ1-2, with 7 bases that match TRBD1. With 1 base clipped from V and 4 bases from J, the junction kept 3 bases outside the gene matches. In germline, CDR1 is GTSNPN, CDR2 SVGIG (reference sequence). The CDR3 extends over 13 amino acids. The CDR3 DNA is TGTGCCTGGAGTGCGTACAGGGGCTATGGCTACACCTTC. Protein product: CAWSAYRGYGYTF.